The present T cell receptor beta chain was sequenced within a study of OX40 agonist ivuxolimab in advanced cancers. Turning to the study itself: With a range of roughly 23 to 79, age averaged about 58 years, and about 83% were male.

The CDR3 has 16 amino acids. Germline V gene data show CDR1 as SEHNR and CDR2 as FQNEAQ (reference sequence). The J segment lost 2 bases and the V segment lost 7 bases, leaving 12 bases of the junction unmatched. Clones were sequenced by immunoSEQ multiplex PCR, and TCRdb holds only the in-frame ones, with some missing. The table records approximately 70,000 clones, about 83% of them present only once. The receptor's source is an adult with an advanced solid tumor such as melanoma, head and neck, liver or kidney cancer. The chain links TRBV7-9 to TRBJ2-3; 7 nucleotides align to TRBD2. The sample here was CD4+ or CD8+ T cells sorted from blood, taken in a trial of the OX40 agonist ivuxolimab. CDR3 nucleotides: TGTGCCAGCACTCCTCTCTCTAGCGGACCCACAGATACGCAGTATTTT. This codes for CASTPLSSGPTDTQYF.